This T cell receptor beta chain was captured by sequencing in a study of cytomegalovirus exposure and HLA in healthy donors. Germline loops: CDR1 MNHNS, CDR2 SASEGT. V lost 4 bases and J lost 7; bases outside the gene matches: 7. The CDR3 is 14 residues long. PCR involved 60 Vbeta and 13 Jbeta primers. Sequencing was performed with immunoSEQ multiplex PCR; in TCRdb, only in-frame clones are kept and a portion is missing. Of some 200,000 clones in the sample, approximately 84% are singletons; the top ten hold around 4%. Study results and limitations: The authors listed 150 to 200 TCR beta chains as cytomegalovirus-associated. Later analysis identified 15,000 to 20,000 TCR beta sequences associated with HLA alleles, using a false discovery rate threshold of 0.05. Generally TCR sequences proved uncommon, though certain public TCRs appeared in numerous donors.

This clone was detected a few times. Its matching antigen is unknown. The specimen was PBMCs. This chain connects TRBV6-1 to TRBJ1-5, with 7 bases that match TRBD1. This sequence was found in a man in his fifties or sixties in good health and CMV-seronegative. CDR3 protein: CASSVKTGSQPQHF. In nucleotides, the CDR3 is TGTGCCAGCAGTGTTAAGACAGGGAGCCAGCCCCAGCATTTT.